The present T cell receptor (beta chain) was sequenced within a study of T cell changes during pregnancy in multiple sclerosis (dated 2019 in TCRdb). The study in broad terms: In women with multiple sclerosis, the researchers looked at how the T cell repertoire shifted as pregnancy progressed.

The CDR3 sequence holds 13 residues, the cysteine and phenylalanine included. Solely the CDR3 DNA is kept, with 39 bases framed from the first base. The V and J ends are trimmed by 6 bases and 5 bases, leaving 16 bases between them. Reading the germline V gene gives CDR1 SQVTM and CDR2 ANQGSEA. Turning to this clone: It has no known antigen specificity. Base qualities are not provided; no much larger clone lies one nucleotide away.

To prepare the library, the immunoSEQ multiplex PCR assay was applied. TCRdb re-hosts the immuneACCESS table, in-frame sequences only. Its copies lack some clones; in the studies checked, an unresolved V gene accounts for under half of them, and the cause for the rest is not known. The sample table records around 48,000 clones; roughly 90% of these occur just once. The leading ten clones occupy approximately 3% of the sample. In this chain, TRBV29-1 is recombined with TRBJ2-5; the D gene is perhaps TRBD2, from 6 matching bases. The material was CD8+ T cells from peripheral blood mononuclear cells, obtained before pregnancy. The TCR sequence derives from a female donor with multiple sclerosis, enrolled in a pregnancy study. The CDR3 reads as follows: CSVLGGVLETQYF. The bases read TGCAGCGTCCTGGGGGGAGTGCTTGAGACCCAGTACTTC.